The 26 T cell receptor beta chains in this list originate from one sample, sequenced in a study of cytomegalovirus exposure and HLA in healthy donors. Produced via immunoSEQ multiplex PCR; TCRdb's table is partial and in-frame only. The sample records 160,000 or so clones, around 90% being singletons. What was sequenced was PBMCs. The receptors were gathered from a man between 18 and 29 years old in good health and CMV-seronegative.

This clone appeared once. The chain combines TRBV6-5 with TRBJ2-1; perhaps TRBD2 as D (6 bases). This CDR3 is built from 15 residues. The V end lost 2 bases, the J end lost 4 bases, and 12 bases lay between the germline ends. Germline CDR1 is MNHEY and CDR2 is SVGAGI. The CDR3 loop is CASSYGAGPYNEQFF. DNA for the CDR3: TGTGCCAGCAGTTACGGGGCGGGACCATACAATGAGCAGTTCTTC.

The V call is TRBV28, the J call TRBJ1-5; D unclear. V lost 2 bases, J lost 2 bases, and 13 bases lay in between. CDR3 length: 16 residues. CDR1 and CDR2 (germline): MDHEN, SYDVKM. The CDR3 DNA reads TGTGCCAGCAGTTTACGGTTGCCCCGGGGCAATCAGCCCCAGCATTTT. Protein product: CASSLRLPRGNQPQHF.

The chain uses TRBV2 and TRBJ2-7; D possibly corresponds to TRBD2 (6 bases). CDR3 length: 17 amino acids. Germline values: CDR1 SNHLY, CDR2 FYNNEI. With 1 base removed from V and 3 bases from J, the gap between germline ends came to 19 bases. This CDR3 reads CASSEERAGNILYEQYV. CDR3 DNA sequence: TGTGCCAGCAGTGAAGAGCGGGCAGGGAACATACTCTACGAGCAGTACGTC.

The rearrangement joins TRBV27 to TRBJ1-3; no clear D gene. The germline V and J ends were trimmed by 0 bases and 0 bases, with 6 bases remaining between them. The V gene's germline CDR1 is MNHEY and CDR2 SMNVEV (reference sequence). The CDR3 has 15 residues. CDR3 coding DNA: TGTGCCAGCAGTTTATCGGCAAGCTCTGGAAACACCATATATTTT. It specifies CASSLSASSGNTIYF.

This rearrangement joins TRBV6-5 to TRBJ2-7; tentative D call: TRBD1 (6 bases). The V end was cut by 5 bases, the J end by 3 bases, with 11 bases between. Germline CDR1 reads MNHEY; CDR2 reads SVGAGI. The CDR3 totals 13 residues. The CDR3: CASSQRGGYEQYF. Here the CDR3 DNA reads TGTGCCAGCAGTCAGAGAGGGGGCTACGAGCAGTACTTC.

This sequence joins TRBV2 and TRBJ2-1; D may be TRBD2 (7 bases). Germline V gene sequence: CDR1 SNHLY, CDR2 FYNNEI. Trimming cost V 8 bases and J 6 bases, with 14 bases left between them. This CDR3 contains 13 residues. This CDR3 is CASSRGGSNEQFF. DNA of the CDR3: TGTGCCAGCTCTAGGGGGGGGTCCAATGAGCAGTTCTTC.

This clone was observed once. CDR3 sequence: CASSLSPGTHYEQYV. The DNA of the CDR3 is TGTGCCAGCAGTTTATCCCCCGGGACTCACTACGAGCAGTACGTC. V and J are TRBV28 and TRBJ2-7, with a weak D call TRBD2 (6 bases). CDR1 is MDHEN and CDR2 is SYDVKM in the germline V gene. The CDR3 is 15 residues long. V was trimmed by 1 base and J by 3 bases, leaving 13 bases between them.

V gene TRBV4-3 combines with J gene TRBJ2-2, with 10 positions matching TRBD1. The germline V gene has CDR1 LGHNA and CDR2 YSLEER. V was pared by 4 bases and J by 9 bases, with 5 bases of the junction left unmatched. The CDR3 loop spans 14 amino acids. CDR3 in DNA: TGCGCCAGCAGCCCCGGGACAGGGGACAGGGAGCTGTTTTTT. It specifies CASSPGTGDRELFF.

This rearrangement joins TRBV4-3 to TRBJ2-7; D might be TRBD1 (6 bases). Germline V gene sequence: CDR1 LGHNA, CDR2 YSLEER. The CDR3 extends over 14 amino acids. V was trimmed by 3 bases and J by 3 bases, leaving 12 bases between them. In nucleotides, the CDR3 is TGCGCCAGCAGCCAGGGGGCACAGATCTACGAGCAGTACTTC. Residues: CASSQGAQIYEQYF.

The chain combines TRBV19 with TRBJ2-7, with a tentative D call TRBD1 (6 bases). The V end was cut by 2 bases, the J end by 0 bases, with 14 bases between. Germline CDR1 reads LNHDA; CDR2 reads SQIVND (reference sequence). CDR3 length equals 16 residues. The DNA for the CDR3 is TGTGCCAGTAGTATATCAGGGGAGCAGGGCTCCTACGAGCAGTACTTC. It specifies CASSISGEQGSYEQYF.

The CDR3 DNA follows: TGTGCCAGCAGTTTAAATCCAGCGGAGAGCACAGATACGCAGTATTTT. Amino acid sequence: CASSLNPAESTDTQYF. The chain carries TRBV27 and TRBJ2-3; D might be TRBD2 (5 bases). The length of the CDR3 is 16 residues. V lost 2 bases and J lost 0, with 12 bases in between. Looked up from germline, CDR1 is MNHEY and CDR2 is SMNVEV (reference sequence).

The rearrangement uses TRBV28 and TRBJ1-2; 7 bases align to TRBD1. In germline, CDR1 is MDHEN, CDR2 SYDVKM. The CDR3 has 10 amino acids. V gave up 9 bases and J gave up 7 bases; unmatched junction bases: 2. Here the CDR3 DNA reads TGTGCCAGTTACAGGGGTGGCTACACCTTC. It specifies CASYRGGYTF.

The chain recombines TRBV7-2 with TRBJ2-1, with D possibly matching TRBD1 (5 bases). Trimming shortened V by 5 bases and J by 0 bases, and 8 bases separated the two germline ends. The CDR3 spans 14 residues. Germline values: CDR1 SGHTA, CDR2 FQGNSA. Here the CDR3 DNA reads TGTGCCAGCAGCGTCGACAGCTCCTACAATGAGCAGTTCTTC. Translating it yields CASSVDSSYNEQFF.

The genes are TRBV25-1 and TRBJ2-7; 7 bases are shared with TRBD2. V lost 2 bases and J lost 4; bases outside the gene matches: 8. This CDR3 has 15 amino acids. Germline CDR1 MGHDK, CDR2 SYGVNS. CDR3 DNA: TGTGCCAGCAGTGAACCCCGCGGGAGCCTATACGAGCAGTACTTC. Translation gives CASSEPRGSLYEQYF.

The chain combines TRBV11-3 with TRBJ1-1, with 7 bases aligning to TRBD1. Per germline, CDR1 SGHNT and CDR2 YENEEA. CDR3 length equals 12 residues. V was pared by 5 bases and J by 8 bases, with 5 bases of the junction left unmatched. CDR3 DNA sequence: TGTGCCAGCAGCGGGGACAGCAAGGAAGCTTTCTTT. Protein: CASSGDSKEAFF.

The CDR3 bases are TGTGCCAGCAGCTGGGGTCAAAGGGGGACATACGAGCAGTACTTC. This gives the protein CASSWGQRGTYEQYF. The chain combines TRBV7-2 with TRBJ2-7; TRBD1 might be the D (6 bases). This CDR3 spans 15 amino acids. With 4 bases removed from V and 4 bases from J, the gap between germline ends came to 17 bases. Germline loops: CDR1 SGHTA, CDR2 FQGNSA.

This clone has just one count. The gene calls are TRBV19 and TRBJ1-1, with D unresolved. The CDR3 consists of 12 residues. Germline V lookup: CDR1 LNHDA, CDR2 SQIVND (reference sequence). With 6 bases removed from V and 1 base from J, the gap between germline ends came to 6 bases. The chain's CDR3 is CASSVGNTEAFF. CDR3 in DNA: TGTGCCAGTAGCGTCGGGAACACTGAAGCTTTCTTT.

The table lists this clone with a count of one. The rearrangement uses TRBV6-1 and TRBJ2-5; D is unclear. CDR1 is MNHNS and CDR2 is SASEGT in the germline V gene. Trimming took 3 bases from V and 2 from J, leaving 10 bases between them. This CDR3 comprises 14 residues. CDR3 sequence: CASSDALDQETQYF. Here the CDR3 DNA reads TGTGCCAGCAGTGACGCCCTAGATCAAGAGACCCAGTACTTC.

The CDR3 nucleotides are TGTGCCAGCGGGCAGGGGGCGCGGTACGAGCAGTACTTC. Protein sequence: CASGQGARYEQYF. The chain joins TRBV6-5 to TRBJ2-7; 8 bases are a match to TRBD1. V lost 8 bases, J lost 4 bases, and 7 bases stayed unmatched. The CDR3 is 13 amino acids. Germline CDR1 reads MNHEY; CDR2 reads SVGAGI.

J is TRBJ2-7 and V is TRBV5-1; tentative D call: TRBD2 (5 bases). Germline assignment: CDR1 SGHRS and CDR2 YFSETQ. With 3 bases removed from V and 6 bases from J, the gap between germline ends came to 19 bases. The CDR3 covers 15 residues. Here the CDR3 reads CASSSIERQLGEQYF. The DNA of the CDR3 is TGCGCCAGCAGCTCTATCGAGCGGCAACTGGGCGAGCAGTACTTC.

This clone was seen only once. The V gene is TRBV5-1, the J gene TRBJ1-2; D gene ambiguous. This CDR3 has 13 amino acids. Germline CDR1 SGHRS, CDR2 YFSETQ. V lost 4 bases to trimming and J lost 3 bases, with 10 bases between them. The chain's CDR3 is CASSAGLDYGYTF. CDR3 nucleotide sequence: TGCGCCAGCAGCGCAGGATTGGACTATGGCTACACCTTC.

The CDR3 sequence: CASSLDQGRNNEQFF. In DNA form, the CDR3 reads TGTGCCAGCAGCTTAGATCAGGGGAGAAACAATGAGCAGTTCTTC. The chain is built from TRBV7-9 and TRBJ2-1, with D maybe TRBD1 (6 bases). This CDR3 has 15 residues. Germline V gene sequence: CDR1 SEHNR, CDR2 FQNEAQ (reference sequence). Between the trimmed V and J ends, which lost 1 base and 5 bases, there was a span of 12 bases.

The genes are TRBV2 and TRBJ2-5; D possibly corresponds to TRBD2 (6 bases). The CDR3 spans 13 residues. CDR1 and CDR2 from the germline V gene are SNHLY and FYNNEI. Trimming shortened V by 4 bases and J by 3 bases, and 9 bases separated the two germline ends. This CDR3 is CASSGGGEETQYF. The CDR3 coding sequence is TGTGCCAGCAGTGGAGGAGGGGAAGAGACCCAGTACTTC.

J is TRBJ1-5 and V is TRBV7-8, with 7 nucleotides matching TRBD1. Germline CDR1 is SGHVS and CDR2 is FQNEAQ. Trimming took 5 bases from V and 6 from J; bases not matched to a gene: 10. The CDR3 length is 15 residues. DNA for the CDR3: TGTGCCAGCAGCCCCCACAGGGGCCCGAGTCAGCCCCAGCATTTT. Its protein product is CASSPHRGPSQPQHF.

This chain links TRBV6-1 with TRBJ2-7, with 8 bases aligning to TRBD1. The germline V gene encodes CDR1 MNHNS and CDR2 SASEGT. Germline trimming cut 10 bases from V and 4 bases from J; bases unmatched to any gene: 9. CDR3 length equals 13 residues. DNA for the CDR3: TGTGCCACTGGGGGACAGGCCCTTTACGAGCAGTACGTC. Protein sequence: CATGGQALYEQYV.

The V gene is TRBV13, the J gene TRBJ2-1; TRBD2 matches at 12 bases. With V trimmed by 1 base and J by 6 bases, 7 bases remained unmatched. Germline loops: CDR1 PRHDT, CDR2 FYEKMQ (reference sequence). The CDR3 sequence is 17 residues long. The CDR3 region is CASSLARGLAGFNEQFF. The CDR3 region has the DNA TGTGCCAGCAGCTTAGCGAGGGGACTAGCGGGCTTCAATGAGCAGTTCTTC.